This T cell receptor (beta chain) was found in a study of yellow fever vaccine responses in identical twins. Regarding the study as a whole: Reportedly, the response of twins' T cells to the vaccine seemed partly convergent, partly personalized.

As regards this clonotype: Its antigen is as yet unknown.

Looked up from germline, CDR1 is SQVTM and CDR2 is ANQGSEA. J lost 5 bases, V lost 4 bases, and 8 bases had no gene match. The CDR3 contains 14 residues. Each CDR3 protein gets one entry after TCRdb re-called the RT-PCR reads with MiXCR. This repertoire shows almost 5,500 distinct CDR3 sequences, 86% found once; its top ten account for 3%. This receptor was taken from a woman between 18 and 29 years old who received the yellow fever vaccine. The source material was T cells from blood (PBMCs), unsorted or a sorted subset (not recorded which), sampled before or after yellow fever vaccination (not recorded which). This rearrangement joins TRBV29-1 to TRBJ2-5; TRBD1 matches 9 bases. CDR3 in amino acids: CSVVRDRAWETQYF. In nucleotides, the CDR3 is TGCAGCGTTGTCCGGGACAGGGCATGGGAGACCCAGTACTTC.